Listed below are T cell receptor beta chains from one sample, sequenced in a study of T cell responses to AZD1222 COVID-19 vaccine. Sequenced by immunoSEQ multiplex PCR; TCRdb stores in-frame clones only, minus some. This sample yields some 120,000 clones, of which 80% to 90% are seen a single time; about 1.5% belongs to the top ten. The sequences come from peripheral blood, collected on day 0 of AZD1222 vaccination. The receptors derive from an adult in good health. Both conserved end residues are part of each CDR3. The D gene is left open where the match is weak. Size values are once, few and many counts, or a class for expanded clones, and some rows have none.

TRBV28,TRBD2,TRBJ2-7,-,TGTGCCAGCAGCCGCGGGGGGGCGGGCCCCTACGAGCAGTACTTC,CASSRGGAGPYEQYF
TRBV7-9,-,TRBJ2-7,-,TGTGCCAGCAGCTTAGAACAGGGTCCCTACGAGCAGTACTTC,CASSLEQGPYEQYF
TRBV30,TRBD1,TRBJ1-1,-,TGTGCCTGGAGTTGGTCGGTGGGACAGGGAAAAGCTTTCTTT,CAWSWSVGQGKAFF
TRBV18,-,TRBJ1-4,-,TGTGCCAGCTCCGTGGGCCTTAATGAAAAACTGTTTTTT,CASSVGLNEKLFF
TRBV13,-,TRBJ2-1,-,TGTGCCAGCAGCTTAGGATTTAGGGCAGCCTCCTACAATGAGCAGTTCTTC,CASSLGFRAASYNEQFF
TRBV5-4,TRBD2,TRBJ2-1,-,TGTGCCAGCAGCTTGGCGGGCGGGAGCAGTCAGAATGAGCAGTTCTTC,CASSLAGGSSQNEQFF
TRBV9,TRBD2,TRBJ2-5,-,TGTGCCAGCAGCGAGCCCCTGGCGGGGGGGCGGGAGACCCAGTACTTC,CASSEPLAGGRETQYF
TRBV29-1,TRBD1,TRBJ2-1,-,TGCAGCGTTCTCCGGGACAGGGGCTTTAATGAGCAGTTCTTC,CSVLRDRGFNEQFF
TRBV5-1,-,TRBJ2-2,-,TGCGCCAGCAGCTTTAACACCGGGGAGCTGTTTTTT,CASSFNTGELFF
TRBV5-5,TRBD1,TRBJ2-7,-,TGTGCCAGCGAAACGACAGGGGGGTCCTACGAGCAGTACTTC,CASETTGGSYEQYF
TRBV29-1,-,TRBJ1-1,-,TGCAGCGTTCTGCAGGCTAACACTGAAGCTTTCTTT,CSVLQANTEAFF
TRBV19,-,TRBJ1-5,-,TGTGCCAGTAGTATTGGTCAGCCCCAGCATTTT,CASSIGQPQHF
TRBV7-2,TRBD1,TRBJ1-1,-,TGTGCCAGCAGCTCATCAGGGGGGAACACTGAAGCTTTCTTT,CASSSSGGNTEAFF
TRBV7-2,-,TRBJ1-5,-,TGTGCCAGCAGCTTAGTCCCTGAGGGCCAGCCCCAGCATTTT,CASSLVPEGQPQHF
TRBV30,-,TRBJ1-1,-,TGTGCCTGGGGTTGGAGTTCTGAAGCTTTCTTT,CAWGWSSEAFF
TRBV18,-,TRBJ2-2,-,TGTGCCAGCTCACCGATGACGAACACCGGGGAGCTGTTTTTT,CASSPMTNTGELFF
TRBV19,-,TRBJ2-3,-,TGTGCCAGTAGTACAAAATCCGGGACTCATACGCAGTATTTT,CASSTKSGTHTQYF
TRBV19,-,TRBJ1-2,-,TGTGCCAGTAGTAGGGGGAACTATGGCTACACCTTC,CASSRGNYGYTF
TRBV30,-,TRBJ1-6,-,TGTGCCTGGACCCAGACGAAGGTCCAACCCCTCCACTTT,CAWTQTKVQPLHF
TRBV24-1,-,TRBJ1-2,-,TGTGCCACCAGTGCCAGGTCCTATGGCTACACCTTC,CATSARSYGYTF
TRBV5-8,-,TRBJ1-4,-,TGTGCCAGCAGTTCGTGGGAAACTAATGAAAAACTGTTTTTT,CASSSWETNEKLFF
TRBV18,-,TRBJ1-1,once,TGTGCCAGCTCACCAACGTTAGTAAGGAACACTGAAGCTTTCTTT,CASSPTLVRNTEAFF
TRBV2,-,TRBJ1-5,-,TGTGCCAGCAGTGACGTGGGGTTTCGCAATCAGCCCCAGCATTTT,CASSDVGFRNQPQHF
TRBV3-1/TRBV3-2,-,TRBJ1-3,-,TGTGCCAGCAGCCAAAGTGGGGTTTGGGGAAACACCATATATTTT,CASSQSGVWGNTIYF
TRBV9,-,TRBJ2-5,-,TGTGCCAGCAGCCCCGGGTCAGGAATGTACCAAGAGACCCAGTACTTC,CASSPGSGMYQETQYF
TRBV7-9,-,TRBJ1-5,-,TGTGCCAGCAGCTCGACAGTTTATAGCAATCAGCCCCAGCATTTT,CASSSTVYSNQPQHF
TRBV29-1,-,TRBJ1-2,-,TGCAGCGTTCCACTTTTAGGCTATGGCTACACCTTC,CSVPLLGYGYTF
TRBV7-9,-,TRBJ1-1,-,TGTGCCAGCAGCCCCCCCGTGAGGGGCACTGAAGCTTTCTTT,CASSPPVRGTEAFF
TRBV6-5,-,TRBJ2-5,-,TGTGCCAGCAGTTACACAATTCGAGAGACCCAGTACTTC,CASSYTIRETQYF
TRBV6-5,-,TRBJ2-7,-,TGTGCCAGCAGTTACTCGACCCCCTCAGACAGCTACGAGCAGTACTTC,CASSYSTPSDSYEQYF
TRBV6-6,TRBD1,TRBJ1-2,-,TGTGCCAGCAGTTCCAGTCCCGGGACAGGGGTAAGGGGCTACACCTTC,CASSSSPGTGVRGYTF
TRBV5-1,-,TRBJ1-5,once,TGCGCCAGCAGTCGGGATTATAGCAATCAGCCCCAGCATTTT,CASSRDYSNQPQHF
TRBV10-1,-,TRBJ1-2,-,TGCGCCAGCAGTGACACAGGGTCCTATGGCTACACCTTC,CASSDTGSYGYTF
TRBV6-5,TRBD1,TRBJ2-7,-,TGTGCCAGCAGTTACAACAGGGGGAGCTACGAGCAGTACTTC,CASSYNRGSYEQYF
TRBV5-4,-,TRBJ1-5,once,TGTGCCAGCAGCATTGACAATCAGCCCCAGCATTTT,CASSIDNQPQHF
TRBV12-5,TRBD1,TRBJ1-2,once,TGTGCTAGTGGTTTGCCGGACAGGGCCTTTAACTATGGCTACACCTTC,CASGLPDRAFNYGYTF
TRBV7-3,-,TRBJ1-6,once,TGTGCCAGCAGCTTAATAGAGGGCTCAACCCTCCACTTT,CASSLIEGSTLHF
TRBV12-3/TRBV12-4,-,TRBJ1-2,-,TGTGCCAGCAGGTTATGGGGAAACTATGGCTACACCTTC,CASRLWGNYGYTF
TRBV9,-,TRBJ1-2,-,TGTGCCAGCAGCGTAGACCCTGATGAGTCCGGCTACACCTTC,CASSVDPDESGYTF
TRBV21-1,-,TRBJ2-1,-,TGTGCCAGTCTACCCCAGTTCTTC,CASLPQFF
TRBV30,-,TRBJ1-6,few,TGTGCCTGGAATGTGGGAGGTAGTAATTCACCCCTCCACTTT,CAWNVGGSNSPLHF
TRBV3-1/TRBV3-2,-,TRBJ2-7,-,TGTGCCAGCAGCCGGTATGTTTCGAGCCTTTCCCACGAGCAGTACTTC,CASSRYVSSLSHEQYF
TRBV11-2,TRBD2,TRBJ2-7,-,TGTGCCAGCAGCTTTTGGGGAGGCGGGGGGGCTTTCGAGCAGTACTTC,CASSFWGGGGAFEQYF
TRBV7-9,-,TRBJ2-3,-,TGTGCCAGCAGCCAGCCTACCGATACCGTGGAAGATACGCAGTATTTT,CASSQPTDTVEDTQYF
TRBV27,TRBD1,TRBJ2-7,-,TGTGCCAGCAGAACGGACAGGGGGGTTTACGAGCAGTACTTC,CASRTDRGVYEQYF
TRBV5-1,TRBD1,TRBJ1-5,-,TGCGCCAGCAGCCAAACAGGACAGGGAGGACAGCCCCAGCATTTT,CASSQTGQGGQPQHF
TRBV7-9,-,TRBJ1-5,-,TGTGCCAGCAGCTTAACAGCTAGCAATCAGCCCCAGCATTTT,CASSLTASNQPQHF
TRBV19,-,TRBJ1-2,medium-sized,TGTGCCAGTAGTATAGACGGCTTCTATGGCTACACCTTC,CASSIDGFYGYTF
TRBV28,-,TRBJ1-1,-,TGTGCCAGCAGCCTACCGGGGGGCTTCAACACTGAAGCTTTCTTT,CASSLPGGFNTEAFF
TRBV4-1,-,TRBJ2-7,-,TGCGCCAGCAGCTCCAGGGGCCTCCGGTCCGGTGACGAGCAGTACTTC,CASSSRGLRSGDEQYF